Following are 31 T cell receptor beta chains from one sample sequenced in a study of Ad26.COV2.S vaccination and SARS-CoV-2 variants (dated by TCRdb to the early 2020s). The treatment or condition label on this specimen signifies: around 19 received Ad26.COV2.S at low or high dose, single or two shots; about five received placebo; per-sample allocation not given. For vaccine and placebo recipients, the sequenced repertoires came from samples collected on day 63 after the first injection. The method behind the library was the immunoSEQ multiplex PCR assay. In its TCRdb copy, this immuneACCESS table keeps in-frame sequences only and misses some clones. Where compared with another copy, unresolved V genes explain less than half of these, and the others have no known cause. The sample table shows about 470,000 clones, and 90% are seen once. The biggest ten clones account for approximately 4.5% of the sample.

The sequencing used peripheral blood, collected in a trial of Ad26.COV2.S vaccine versus placebo. All receptors derive from a person aged 18-60 years who received the Ad26.COV2.S COVID-19 vaccine or a placebo.

The chain carries TRBV7-8 and TRBJ2-7, with no clear D. This CDR3 has 16 residues. Germline V gene lookup returns CDR1 SGHVS and CDR2 FQNEAQ. V lost 5 bases, J lost 0 bases, and 17 bases lay in between. CDR3 sequence: CASSKAYRGSSYEQYF. The CDR3, as DNA: TGTGCCAGCAGCAAGGCTTATCGCGGTTCCTCCTACGAGCAGTACTTC.

The table lists this clone with a count of one. The chain links TRBV15 to TRBJ1-2, with D uncertain. Germline CDR1 reads LNHNV; CDR2 reads YYDKDF (reference sequence). The CDR3 loop spans 17 amino acids. Trimming pared 0 bases from V and 5 bases from J, leaving 19 bases between. For the CDR3, the DNA is TGTGCCACCAGCAGAGATCGGGTAGATGCAGCGGAATATGGCTACACCTTC. Protein product: CATSRDRVDAAEYGYTF. The complete variable domain, with remaining parts taken from reference TRBV15 and TRBJ1-2, reads DAMVIQNPRYQVTQFGKPVTLSCSQTLNHNVMYWYQQKSSQAPKLLFHYYDKDFNNEADTPDNFQSRRPNTSFCFLDIRSPGLGDTAMYLCATSRDRVDAAEYGYTFGSGTRLTVV.

This chain links TRBV27 with TRBJ1-1; D is undetermined. Germline V gene lookup returns CDR1 MNHEY and CDR2 SMNVEV (reference sequence). V was pared by 11 bases and J by 5 bases, with 15 bases between. This CDR3 region has 12 residues. The CDR3 region is CALILVATEAFF. In nucleotides, the CDR3 is TGTGCCCTCATCCTTGTCGCGACTGAAGCTTTCTTT.

The table lists this clone with a count of one. This rearrangement joins TRBV9 to TRBJ2-5; tentative D call: TRBD2 (5 bases). Trimming took 0 bases from V and 2 from J, leaving 11 bases between them. Germline-derived CDR1 and CDR2 are SGDLS and YYNGEE. The CDR3 sequence is 15 residues long. This CDR3 reads CASSVDMRAQETQYF. The CDR3 DNA is TGTGCCAGCAGCGTAGATATGAGGGCGCAAGAGACCCAGTACTTC.

The J gene is TRBJ1-3, the V gene TRBV11-2; the D is unclear. Per the germline V gene, CDR1 is SGHAT and CDR2 is FQNNGV. Trimming removed 2 bases at V and 6 bases at J, with 5 bases between. CDR3 length: 12 residues. DNA for the CDR3: TGTGCCAGCAGCTTATTTCAAAACACCATATATTTT. This gives the protein CASSLFQNTIYF.

This chain connects TRBV28 to TRBJ2-1; tentatively, D is TRBD1 (6 bases). V was pared by 5 bases and J by 1 base, with 15 bases between. The germline CDR1 and CDR2 sequences are MDHEN and SYDVKM. The CDR3 covers 16 residues. Here the CDR3 DNA reads TGTGCCAGCAGTCCACCCTTACAGGGTTCCTACAATGAGCAGTTCTTC. This gives the protein CASSPPLQGSYNEQFF.

The gene calls are TRBV7-9 and TRBJ2-7; tentative D call: TRBD1 (5 bases). This CDR3 is built from 16 residues. With 2 bases removed from V and 2 bases from J, the gap between germline ends came to 16 bases. Germline V gene lookup returns CDR1 SEHNR and CDR2 FQNEAQ (reference sequence). The CDR3 loop reads CASSLPRQKTPYEQYF. The CDR3 DNA reads as TGTGCCAGCAGCTTACCGAGACAGAAGACCCCCTACGAGCAGTACTTC.

This clone was found a few times. The chain uses TRBV7-2 and TRBJ2-7; D is perhaps TRBD2 (6 bases). Germline-derived CDR1 and CDR2 are SGHTA and FQGNSA. The CDR3 runs to 14 residues. Trimming cost V 8 bases and J 3 bases, with 17 bases left between them. This CDR3 reads CASALRDSIYEQYF. For the CDR3, the DNA is TGTGCCAGCGCCCTCCGGGACTCGATCTACGAGCAGTACTTC.

The J gene is TRBJ1-1, the V gene TRBV6-6; D unclear. The V and J ends lost 2 bases and 6 bases respectively, with 10 bases between them. CDR1 is MNHNY and CDR2 is SVGAGI in the germline V gene (reference sequence). This CDR3 has 13 residues. The CDR3 DNA reads TGTGCCAGCAGTTACCCAGACTGGCCTGAAGCTTTCTTT. It translates to CASSYPDWPEAFF.

V gene TRBV7-9 combines with J gene TRBJ2-7; D uncertain. The CDR3 extends over 13 amino acids. V was clipped by 1 base and J by 4 bases, with 8 bases between them. The germline V gene encodes CDR1 SEHNR and CDR2 FQNEAQ (reference sequence). CDR3: CASSLVADYEQYF. CDR3 bases: TGTGCCAGCAGCTTAGTGGCCGATTACGAGCAGTACTTC.

The chain employs TRBV10-3 and TRBJ2-6; the match to TRBD1 covers 7 bases. CDR1 is ENHRY, CDR2 SYGVKD, per germline. The CDR3 sequence is 18 residues long. V was pared by 0 bases and J by 3 bases, with 8 bases of the junction left unmatched. Written as DNA, the CDR3 is TGTGCCATCAGTGAGTCGAGAGGGGGCTTAGGTGGGGCCAACGTCCTGACTTTC. Residues: CAISESRGGLGGANVLTF.

The genes are TRBV18 and TRBJ1-5, with D maybe TRBD1 (5 bases). V was pared by 3 bases and J by 7 bases, with 10 bases between. The CDR3 covers 13 residues. Germline V gene lookup returns CDR1 KGHSH and CDR2 LQKENI. This CDR3 is CASSPEQGQPQHF. The CDR3 nucleotides read TGTGCCAGCTCACCCGAGCAGGGACAGCCCCAGCATTTT.

CDR3 region: CASSRRGARDSGNTIYF. The CDR3, as DNA: TGTGCCAGCAGCCGGCGGGGGGCCCGGGACTCTGGAAACACCATATATTTT. The chain links TRBV11-2 to TRBJ1-3; D is possibly TRBD1 (6 bases). The CDR3 consists of 17 residues. Trimming removed 5 bases from V and 0 bases from J, with 17 bases in between. Germline CDR1 and CDR2: SGHAT and FQNNGV.

The J gene is TRBJ2-1, the V gene TRBV28; no clear D. Trimming took 2 bases from V and 6 from J, leaving 11 bases between them. The CDR3 sequence is 14 residues long. Germline V gives CDR1 MDHEN, CDR2 SYDVKM. The CDR3 DNA sequence: TGTGCCAGCAGTTTAGAACCGGTCAGCAATGAGCAGTTCTTC. It is translated as CASSLEPVSNEQFF.

This clone was counted a few times. The rearrangement uses TRBV11-2 and TRBJ2-3, with D unclear. The length of the CDR3 is 15 residues. V lost 0 bases to trimming and J lost 3 bases, with 10 bases between them. CDR1 SGHAT and CDR2 FQNNGV come from the germline V gene. CDR3 protein: CASSLDISETDTQYF. CDR3 nucleotides: TGTGCCAGCAGCTTAGATATCAGCGAAACAGATACGCAGTATTTT.

This chain uses TRBV27 with TRBJ2-5, with TRBD2 matching 8 bases. This CDR3 spans 13 amino acids. Germline V gives CDR1 MNHEY, CDR2 SMNVEV (reference sequence). After removal of 8 bases from V and 5 bases from J, the junction contained 7 bases not matched to a gene. CDR3 sequence (DNA): TGTGCCAGCCGGGAGGGGGATGGGGAGACCCAGTACTTC. Translation: CASREGDGETQYF.

The genes are TRBV7-3 and TRBJ2-1, with D maybe TRBD2 (6 bases). V lost 5 bases to trimming and J lost 0 bases, with 14 bases between them. This CDR3 contains 16 residues. Germline CDR1 reads SGHTA; CDR2 reads FQGTGA. CDR3 sequence: CASSRRSGSSYNEQFF. CDR3 coding DNA: TGTGCCAGCAGCCGTCGTAGCGGTAGCTCCTACAATGAGCAGTTCTTC.

The chain couples TRBV27 to TRBJ2-5, with TRBD1 matching over 7 bases. The J segment lost 2 bases and the V segment lost 6 bases, leaving 12 bases of the junction unmatched. Germline-derived CDR1 and CDR2 are MNHEY and SMNVEV (reference sequence). The CDR3 is 16 amino acids. The CDR3 loop is CASRLTGHKVQETQYF. Written as DNA, the CDR3 is TGTGCCAGCAGACTGACAGGGCACAAAGTGCAAGAGACCCAGTACTTC.

The J gene is TRBJ1-5, the V gene TRBV4-1, with D possibly being TRBD1 (5 bases). Germline CDR1 and CDR2: MGHRA and YSYEKL. The CDR3 runs 16 residues. V lost 0 bases and J lost 6, with 15 bases in between. CDR3 sequence: CASSQEGPGPAQPQHF. CDR3 sequence (DNA): TGCGCCAGCAGCCAAGAGGGACCCGGGCCGGCTCAGCCCCAGCATTTT.

This chain uses TRBV3-1 (or the pseudogene TRBV3-2) with TRBJ2-4; D may be TRBD1 (5 bases). The CDR3 length is 16 residues. V gave up 4 bases and J gave up 0 bases, with 13 bases separating them. Germline loops: CDR1 LGHDT, CDR2 YNNKEL (reference sequence). The CDR3 spells CASSPVGVLAKNIQYF. CDR3 DNA: TGTGCCAGCAGCCCCGTAGGGGTCTTAGCCAAAAACATTCAGTACTTC.

This rearrangement joins TRBV3-1 (or the pseudogene TRBV3-2) to TRBJ1-3; D gene ambiguous. Germline-derived CDR1 and CDR2 are LGHDT and YNNKEL (reference sequence). The CDR3 runs to 15 residues. Trimming removed 0 bases at V and 2 bases at J, with 8 bases between. CDR3 in DNA: TGTGCCAGCAGCCAAGATACGAGTACTGGAAACACCATATATTTT. The encoded protein is CASSQDTSTGNTIYF.

The rearrangement joins TRBV30 to TRBJ1-3; D not certain. The CDR3 is 17 residues long. The germline CDR1 and CDR2 sequences are GTSNPN and SVGIG (reference sequence). V was clipped by 2 bases and J by 0 bases, with 17 bases between them. The CDR3 DNA follows: TGTGCCTGGAGTATCCTGACGGCGAAAATCTCTGGAAACACCATATATTTT. Protein sequence: CAWSILTAKISGNTIYF.

The chain employs TRBV29-1 and TRBJ2-7, with a tentative D call TRBD1 (6 bases). The CDR3 loop spans 15 amino acids. Per germline, CDR1 SQVTM and CDR2 ANQGSEA. V lost 1 base to trimming and J lost 0 bases, with 13 bases between them. The CDR3 DNA is TGCAGCGTTGAAGGGGCAGGGGCTAGCTCCTACGAGCAGTACTTC. Translation gives CSVEGAGASSYEQYF.

This clone was counted between two and nine times. The chain links TRBV7-9 to TRBJ2-1; 10 nucleotides match TRBD2. The CDR3 is 15 residues long. V trimming: 5 bases; J trimming: 5 bases; junction bases outside the gene matches: 6. The germline gives CDR1 SEHNR, CDR2 FQNEAQ (reference sequence). CDR3 sequence: CASSAPGLANNEQFF. DNA for the CDR3: TGTGCCAGCAGCGCGCCGGGACTAGCGAACAATGAGCAGTTCTTC. Using reference TRBV7-9 and TRBJ2-1 for the parts outside the CDR3, the full variable domain is DTGVSQNPRHKITKRGQNVTFRCDPISEHNRLYWYRQTLGQGPEFLTYFQNEAQLEKSRLLSDRFSAERPKGSFSTLEIQRTEQGDSAMYLCASSAPGLANNEQFFGPGTRLTVL.

The chain joins TRBV7-2 to TRBJ2-7, with 9 bases lining up with TRBD1. CDR3 size: 14 residues. The trim removed 3 bases at V and 4 bases at J, leaving 4 bases unmatched. Germline V gene data show CDR1 as SGHTA and CDR2 as FQGNSA. The CDR3 region has the DNA TGTGCCAGCAGCTTGGACAGGGGTATGTACGAGCAGTACTTC. This translates into CASSLDRGMYEQYF.

This clone was counted once. This chain joins TRBV27 and TRBJ1-1; a possible D gene is TRBD1 (5 bases). The CDR3 length is 12 residues. V lost 5 bases and J 7 bases, leaving 11 bases between the germline ends. Germline-derived CDR1 and CDR2 are MNHEY and SMNVEV (reference sequence). This chain's CDR3 is CASSLDTSEAFF. The CDR3 coding sequence is TGTGCCAGCAGTCTGGACACAAGTGAAGCTTTCTTT.

This chain links TRBV11-2 with TRBJ2-7, with D tentatively TRBD2 (6 bases). V lost 6 bases, J lost 3 bases, and 24 bases lay in between. This CDR3 is 17 amino acids long. Germline values: CDR1 SGHAT, CDR2 FQNNGV. The DNA of the CDR3 is TGTGCCAGCAGGCAAGGAGGGGACCCCAGACCTCTCTACGAGCAGTACTTC. Its protein is CASRQGGDPRPLYEQYF.

V and J are TRBV7-8 and TRBJ2-7, with 10 bases lining up with TRBD2. The CDR3 loop spans 17 amino acids. V trimming: 3 bases; J trimming: 1 base; junction bases outside the gene matches: 9. The V gene's germline CDR1 is SGHVS and CDR2 FQNEAQ. CDR3 nucleotides: TGTGCCAGCAGCTTTGGGCGTCTAGCGGGAGCTTCCTACGAGCAGTACTTC. This gives the protein CASSFGRLAGASYEQYF.

In its sample, this clone was seen a few times. The chain links TRBV3-1 (or the pseudogene TRBV3-2) to TRBJ2-1; tentative D call: TRBD2 (6 bases). Germline V gene lookup returns CDR1 LGHDT and CDR2 YNNKEL (reference sequence). Between the trimmed V and J ends, which lost 3 bases and 4 bases, there was a span of 13 bases. The CDR3 covers 15 residues. CDR3 in amino acids: CASSQETRRYNEQFF. CDR3 in DNA: TGTGCCAGCAGCCAGGAGACTAGAAGGTACAATGAGCAGTTCTTC.

The chain couples TRBV15 to TRBJ2-4, with unresolved D. The CDR3 spans 11 residues. Per germline, CDR1 LNHNV and CDR2 YYDKDF (reference sequence). Deletions cut 0 bases from V and 10 bases from J, with 4 bases between. The DNA for the CDR3 is TGTGCCACCAGCAGAGATGGGATTCAGTACTTC. Protein sequence: CATSRDGIQYF.

Comment on this clone: Other DNA sequences within the sample encode an identical CDR3. This chain joins TRBV5-1 and TRBJ2-3, with 8 nucleotides matching TRBD2. Germline V gene lookup returns CDR1 SGHRS and CDR2 YFSETQ. J lost 2 bases, V lost 0 bases, and 2 bases had no gene match. The CDR3 length is 15 residues. The CDR3 protein is CASSLGGGSTDTQYF. The CDR3 bases are TGCGCCAGCAGCTTGGGCGGGGGGTCCACAGATACGCAGTATTTT.